This TCR beta chain appears in the sequencing data of a study of glioma-infiltrating T cells. Study results and caveats: Gliomas, especially low-grade, showed above-expected tissue-blood divergence; non-neoplastic patients showed below. Only very few CDR3 sequences appeared in both tissue and blood.

A word on this clonotype: Its cognate antigen is unknown.

Using RNA template, CDR3s of TCR alpha and beta were amplified with iRepertoire arm-PCR. Tissue mRNA or PBMC total RNA, roughly 100-400 ng, went into one-step reverse transcription and amplification. TCRdb itself ran the multiplex PCR reads through MiXCR, one entry per CDR3 protein. The sample records about 140,000 distinct CDR3 sequences, approximately 40% being singletons. The CDR3 is 14 residues long. The V end lost 2 bases, the J end lost 8 bases, and 13 bases lay between the germline ends. Per the germline V gene, CDR1 is LGHDT and CDR2 is YNNKEL (reference sequence). J is TRBJ1-3 and V is TRBV3-1; D is unresolved. This TCR came from a human donor with low-grade glioma or glioblastoma, undergoing nonglioma brain surgery, or in good health (not recorded which). The sequenced sample consisted of glioma tissue, nonneoplastic brain tissue, or PBMCs (not recorded which). The CDR3 is CASSQLITPDTIYF. CDR3 sequence (DNA): TGTGCCAGCAGCCAATTGATCACGCCAGACACCATATATTTT.